The entry that follows covers one TCR beta chain sequence. Donors were grouped by their self-reported clinical history. The data were taken from a study of blood T cell repertoires in COVID-19. The overall study: The United States, Italy and Spain provided the acute and convalescent COVID-19 samples. Sources were T cells, B-cell-depleted T cells, or PBMCs; the material itself was cDNA or gDNA.

The germline CDR1 and CDR2 sequences are SGHAT and FQNNGV. The J segment lost 6 bases and the V segment lost 5 bases, leaving 6 bases of the junction unmatched. The CDR3 sequence is 13 residues long. Authors' methods: Amplification of reference gene primers provided the estimated nucleated cell counts. Assay: immunoSEQ multiplex PCR; the TCRdb copy retains only in-frame clones and omits some. D and trimming come from the DNA, and the V and J calls and clone size come from that table. The sample has a few hundred thousand clones, more than 85% seen once. Sample: PBMCs or T cells enriched from blood (not recorded which). The chain is built from TRBV11-2 and TRBJ2-7; the match to TRBD2 covers 8 bases. The clonotype was recovered from a middle-aged man who had recovered from COVID-19. CDR3: CASSGVSGTEQYF. CDR3 sequence (DNA): TGTGCCAGCAGCGGTGTTAGCGGGACCGAGCAGTACTTC.